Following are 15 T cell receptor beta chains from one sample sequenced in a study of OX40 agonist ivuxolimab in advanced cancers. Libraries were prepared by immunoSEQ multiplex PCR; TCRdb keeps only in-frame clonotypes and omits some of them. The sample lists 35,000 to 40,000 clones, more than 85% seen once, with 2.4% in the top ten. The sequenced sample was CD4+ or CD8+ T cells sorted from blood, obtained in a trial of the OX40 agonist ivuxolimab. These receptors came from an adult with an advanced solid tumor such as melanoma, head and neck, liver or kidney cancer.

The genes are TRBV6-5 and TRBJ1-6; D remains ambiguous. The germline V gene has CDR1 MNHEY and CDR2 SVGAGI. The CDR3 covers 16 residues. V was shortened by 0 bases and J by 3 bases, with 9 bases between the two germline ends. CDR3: CASSYSGDSYNSPLHF. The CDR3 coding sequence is TGTGCCAGCAGTTACTCTGGGGATAGCTATAATTCACCCCTCCACTTT.

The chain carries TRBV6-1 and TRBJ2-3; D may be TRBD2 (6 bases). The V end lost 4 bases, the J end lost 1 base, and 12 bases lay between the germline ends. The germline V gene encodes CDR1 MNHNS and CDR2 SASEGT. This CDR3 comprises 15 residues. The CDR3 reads CASSVEERGTDTQYF. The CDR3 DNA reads TGTGCCAGCAGTGTAGAAGAGCGGGGCACAGATACGCAGTATTTT.

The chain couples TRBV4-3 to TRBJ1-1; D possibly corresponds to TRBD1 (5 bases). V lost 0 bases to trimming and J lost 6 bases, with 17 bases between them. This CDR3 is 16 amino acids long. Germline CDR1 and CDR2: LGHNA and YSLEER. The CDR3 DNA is TGCGCCAGCAGCCAAGATAAGGCAGGGAATAACGCTGAAGCTTTCTTT. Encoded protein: CASSQDKAGNNAEAFF.

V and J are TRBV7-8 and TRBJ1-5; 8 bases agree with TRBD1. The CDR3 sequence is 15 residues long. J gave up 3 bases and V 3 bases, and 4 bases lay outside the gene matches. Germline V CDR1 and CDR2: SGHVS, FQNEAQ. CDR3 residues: CASSLGQAINQPQHF. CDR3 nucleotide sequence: TGTGCCAGCAGCTTGGGACAGGCCATCAATCAGCCCCAGCATTTT.

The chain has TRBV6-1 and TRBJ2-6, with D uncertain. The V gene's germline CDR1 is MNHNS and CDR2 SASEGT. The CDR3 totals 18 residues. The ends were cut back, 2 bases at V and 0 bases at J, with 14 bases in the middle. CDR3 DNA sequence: TGTGCCAGCAGTGAATTCCCTCGATTTAACTCTGGGGCCAACGTCCTGACTTTC. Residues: CASSEFPRFNSGANVLTF.

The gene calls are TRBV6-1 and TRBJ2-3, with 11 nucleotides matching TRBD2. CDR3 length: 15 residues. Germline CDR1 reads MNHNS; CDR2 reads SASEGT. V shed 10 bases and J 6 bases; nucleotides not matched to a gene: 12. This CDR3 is CATSSGGPHLDTQYF. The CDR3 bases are TGTGCCACCTCTAGCGGGGGGCCCCACTTGGATACGCAGTATTTT.

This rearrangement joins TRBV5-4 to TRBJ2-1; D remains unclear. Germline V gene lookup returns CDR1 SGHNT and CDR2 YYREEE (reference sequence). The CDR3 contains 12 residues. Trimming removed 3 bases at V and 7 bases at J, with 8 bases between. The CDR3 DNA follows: TGTGCCAGCAGCTCCGAGGTGAATGAGCAGTTCTTC. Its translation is CASSSEVNEQFF.

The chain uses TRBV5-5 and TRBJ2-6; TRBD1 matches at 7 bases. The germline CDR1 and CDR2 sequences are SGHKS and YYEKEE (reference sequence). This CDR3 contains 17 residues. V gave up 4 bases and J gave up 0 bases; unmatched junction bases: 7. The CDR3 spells CASSPDRLTSGANVLTF. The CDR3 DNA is TGTGCCAGCAGCCCGGACAGGCTCACCTCTGGGGCCAACGTCCTGACTTTC.

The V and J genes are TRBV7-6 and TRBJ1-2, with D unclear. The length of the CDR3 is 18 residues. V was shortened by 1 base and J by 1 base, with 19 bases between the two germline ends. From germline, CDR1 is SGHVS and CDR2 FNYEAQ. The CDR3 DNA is TGTGCCAGCAGCTTAGGCGGTTCGTCGGGGTTAATTAACTATGGCTACACCTTC. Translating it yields CASSLGGSSGLINYGYTF.

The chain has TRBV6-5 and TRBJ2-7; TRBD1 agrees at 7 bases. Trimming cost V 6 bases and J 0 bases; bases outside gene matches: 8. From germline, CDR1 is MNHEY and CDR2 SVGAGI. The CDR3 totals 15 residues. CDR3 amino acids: CASRNRGFSSYEQYF. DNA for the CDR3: TGTGCCAGCAGGAACAGGGGTTTCAGCTCCTACGAGCAGTACTTC.

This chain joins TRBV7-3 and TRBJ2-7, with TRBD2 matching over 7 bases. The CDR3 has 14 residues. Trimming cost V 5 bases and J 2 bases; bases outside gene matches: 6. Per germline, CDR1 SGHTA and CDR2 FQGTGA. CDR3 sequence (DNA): TGTGCCAGCAGCACGCTAGCGGAAACCTACGAGCAGTACTTC. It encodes CASSTLAETYEQYF. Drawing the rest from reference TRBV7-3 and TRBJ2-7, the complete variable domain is GAGVSQTPSNKVTEKGKYVELRCDPISGHTALYWYRQSLGQGPEFLIYFQGTGAADDSGLPNDRFFAVRPEGSVSTLKIQRTERGDSAVYLCASSTLAETYEQYFGPGTRLTVT.

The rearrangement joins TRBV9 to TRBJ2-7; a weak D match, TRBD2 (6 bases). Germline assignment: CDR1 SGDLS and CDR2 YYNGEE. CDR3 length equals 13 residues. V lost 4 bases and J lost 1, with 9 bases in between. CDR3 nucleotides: TGTGCCAGCAGCCCCGGGAGTTCCTACGAGCAGTACTTC. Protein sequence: CASSPGSSYEQYF.

CDR3 amino acids: CASSYGQRAGGYTF. The CDR3 DNA is TGTGCCAGCAGTTACGGGCAGCGCGCGGGTGGCTACACCTTC. This chain joins TRBV6-6 and TRBJ1-2, with D unclear. Germline CDR1 and CDR2: MNHNY and SVGAGI (reference sequence). Trimming took off 2 bases at V and 7 bases at J, with 14 bases between the two ends. CDR3 length: 14 residues.

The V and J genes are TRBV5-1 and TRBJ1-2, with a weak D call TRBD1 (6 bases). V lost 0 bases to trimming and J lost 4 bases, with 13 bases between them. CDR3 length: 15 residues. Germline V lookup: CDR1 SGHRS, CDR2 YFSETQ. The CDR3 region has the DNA TGCGCCAGCAGCTTGGTTACAGGGCAGGCCTATGGCTACACCTTC. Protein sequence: CASSLVTGQAYGYTF.

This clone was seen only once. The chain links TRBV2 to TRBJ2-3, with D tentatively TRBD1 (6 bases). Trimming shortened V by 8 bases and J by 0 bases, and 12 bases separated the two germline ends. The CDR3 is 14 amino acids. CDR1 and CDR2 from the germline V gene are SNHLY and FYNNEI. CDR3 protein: CASGRQASTDTQYF. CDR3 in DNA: TGTGCCAGCGGAAGACAGGCTAGCACAGATACGCAGTATTTT.